This TCR beta chain appears in the sequencing data of a study of T cell responses to AZD1222 COVID-19 vaccine. Notes on the study in general: Mostly white British, mostly female donors; authors suggested clonal diversity may be underestimated.

The CDR3 length is 15 residues. The germline gives CDR1 MNHNS, CDR2 SASEGT. Trimming removed 2 bases from V and 1 base from J; junction bases left unmatched: 1. In regard to this clone: What it binds is not known.

The method was immunoSEQ multiplex PCR; TCRdb's version includes in-frame clones alone and lacks a portion of them. The sample holds 130,000 to 150,000 clones; roughly 92% are singletons and the top ten take 1.5% to 2%. The TCR originated in an adult in good health. Sequenced here: peripheral blood, sampled on day 0 of AZD1222 vaccination. The J gene is TRBJ2-7, the V gene TRBV6-1; 11 bases are shared with TRBD2. In nucleotides, the CDR3 is TGTGCCAGCAGTGAAAGGACTAGCGGGTCCTACGAGCAGTACTTC. Amino acid sequence: CASSERTSGSYEQYF.